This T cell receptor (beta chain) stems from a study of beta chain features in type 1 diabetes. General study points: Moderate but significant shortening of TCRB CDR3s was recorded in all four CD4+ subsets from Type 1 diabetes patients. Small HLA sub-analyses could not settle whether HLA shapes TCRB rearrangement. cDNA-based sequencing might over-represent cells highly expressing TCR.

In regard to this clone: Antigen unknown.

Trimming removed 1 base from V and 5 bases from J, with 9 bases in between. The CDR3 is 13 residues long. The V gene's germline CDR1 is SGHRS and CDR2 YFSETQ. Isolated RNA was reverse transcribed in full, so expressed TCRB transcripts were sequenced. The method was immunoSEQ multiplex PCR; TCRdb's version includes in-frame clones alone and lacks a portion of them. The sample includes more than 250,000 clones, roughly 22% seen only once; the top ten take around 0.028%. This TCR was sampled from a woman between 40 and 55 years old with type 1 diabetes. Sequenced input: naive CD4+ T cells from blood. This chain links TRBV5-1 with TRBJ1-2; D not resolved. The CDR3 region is CASSLRPEYGYTF. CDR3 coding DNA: TGCGCCAGCAGCTTGCGTCCAGAATATGGCTACACCTTC.